This T cell receptor (beta chain) was found in a study of T-cell memory formation after mild COVID-19. Study observations and caveats: Detection of some responders pre-infection suggested pre-existing cross-reactive memory T cells participated.

Comments on this clonotype: As yet, its antigen is unknown.

Amplification by 5'RACE using constant-segment primers produced TCR alpha and TCR beta cDNA libraries that carried sample barcodes and UMIs. TCRdb processed the 5' RACE reads anew with MiXCR; each CDR3 protein has one entry. The sample has 360,000 or so distinct CDR3 sequences; around 27% are singletons. CDR1 DFQATT and CDR2 SNEGSKA come from the germline V gene (reference sequence). This CDR3 is built from 18 residues. J was trimmed by 1 base and V by 6 bases; bases with no gene match: 16. This chain joins TRBV20-1 and TRBJ2-5, with 11 nucleotides matching TRBD1. The TCR originated in an adult woman who had mild COVID-19 (a few samples of this study predate the infection). Cell type and time point are not known. The sample was PBMCs or a T cell subset sorted from them (not recorded which). In DNA, the CDR3 is TGCAGTGCCAGTAGGCCGGCGGGACAGGGGGAACCCCAAGAGACCCAGTACTTC. Protein: CSASRPAGQGEPQETQYF.